This T cell receptor (beta chain) was sequenced in a study of T cells in Graves' hyperthyroidism and ophthalmopathy. A few counts support this clonotype. Its antigen is unidentified. V gave up 1 base and J gave up 6 bases, with 12 bases separating them. This CDR3 contains 14 residues. Looked up from germline, CDR1 is SGDLS and CDR2 is YYNGEE. Regarding the study as a whole: Most thyroid clonotypes expanded above 0.001 were also detected in blood.

Participants, patients aged 18 to 65, had newly diagnosed hyperthyroidism with a duration under 2 months. The study left out patients who had uncontrolled infection, other autoimmune disease, pregnancy or lactation. Using RNA transcripts as the source, TCR beta CDR3 regions were amplified. Researchers ran a first-round RT-PCR on the TCR CDR3 using the HTBI primer set. Each CDR3 protein gets one entry after TCRdb re-called the multiplex PCR reads with MiXCR. Among about 400,000 distinct CDR3 sequences, roughly 25% were seen once, and the ten largest hold less than 85%. The receptor comes from a man over 45 with Graves' hyperthyroidism. The rearrangement joins TRBV9 to TRBJ2-3; D is ambiguous. The sequenced sample was blood. CDR3 protein: CASSVMSSEDTQYF. The CDR3 nucleotides are TGTGCCAGCAGCGTAATGTCGTCCGAGGATACGCAGTATTTT.